Below, one T cell receptor beta chain is given with its context. Its target is unknown. The sample is drawn from a study of early stage breast cancer tumors. Overall study context: Most invasive tumors, about 80% of the 16, were ER+/PR+/HER2-. Invasive lobular carcinomas made up about 35% of the 12 ER+/PR+/HER2- tumors. Study-wide results and caveats: Compared with adjacent normal breast, tumors showed about 2.3-fold denser, more clonal T cells.

CDR3 length: 14 amino acids. Trimming took off 8 bases at V and 1 base at J, with 13 bases between the two ends. Per germline, CDR1 ENHRY and CDR2 SYGVKD. The repertoire was sequenced with immunoSEQ multiplex PCR; TCRdb's copy has only in-frame clones and lacks some. The sample shows roughly 14,000 clones, approximately 84% of them seen only once. The chain joins TRBV10-3 to TRBJ2-3; D is unclear. This TCR was sampled from a person aged 25-39 years with breast cancer. Sequenced material: normal breast tissue next to the tumor. CDR3 sequence reads: CAIGGNLGTDTQYF. CDR3 DNA sequence: TGTGCCATCGGTGGCAACTTGGGCACAGATACGCAGTATTTT.